Each of the 18 T cell receptor beta chains below was sequenced from the same sample in a study of blood T cell repertoires in COVID-19. Produced via immunoSEQ multiplex PCR; TCRdb's table is partial and in-frame only. Among about 130,000 clones listed, 80% were seen once. Sequenced sample: peripheral blood. Source of these receptors: a man in his 70s with acute or convalescent COVID-19.

The genes are TRBV5-1 and TRBJ1-6; tentatively, D is TRBD1 (5 bases). V gave up 4 bases and J gave up 6 bases, with 14 bases separating them. This CDR3 comprises 15 residues. CDR1 and CDR2 from the germline V gene are SGHRS and YFSETQ. The CDR3 DNA sequence: TGCGCCAGCAGCAACTCTGACAGTATTAATTCACCCCTCCACTTT. Protein sequence: CASSNSDSINSPLHF.

This clone has a handful of counts. The chain recombines TRBV29-1 with TRBJ2-3; no clear D. V was shortened by 6 bases and J by 8 bases, with 12 bases between the two germline ends. The CDR3 length is 11 residues. Germline V lookup: CDR1 SQVTM, CDR2 ANQGSEA. The CDR3 nucleotides read TGCAGCGTGCGACACTCAGCTACGCAGTATTTT. Its protein product is CSVRHSATQYF.

This chain uses TRBV15 with TRBJ2-7; 11 bases fit TRBD2. Germline trimming cut 0 bases from V and 3 bases from J; bases unmatched to any gene: 1. The CDR3 is 15 amino acids. CDR1 is LNHNV and CDR2 is YYDKDF in the germline V gene (reference sequence). Here the CDR3 reads CATSRELAGGYEQYF. CDR3 bases: TGTGCCACCAGCAGAGAGCTAGCGGGGGGCTACGAGCAGTACTTC.

Only a few counts were recorded for this clone. The chain carries TRBV7-8 and TRBJ1-1, with 9 bases identical to TRBD1. This CDR3 contains 14 residues. Germline CDR1 SGHVS, CDR2 FQNEAQ. The junction had 12 bases not matched to a gene; V was cut back by 5 bases and J by 11 bases. CDR3 residues: CASSVRTGARGAFF. CDR3 nucleotide sequence: TGTGCCAGCAGCGTAAGGACAGGGGCCCGGGGGGCTTTCTTT.

The genes are TRBV7-9 and TRBJ1-6; 7 bases are a match to TRBD1. Germline-derived CDR1 and CDR2 are SEHNR and FQNEAQ (reference sequence). The J segment lost 10 bases and the V segment lost 6 bases, leaving 12 bases of the junction unmatched. This CDR3 has 15 amino acids. The CDR3 nucleotides read TGTGCCAGCAGGGGACAGCTGAGTCGGGACTCACCCCTCCACTTT. This codes for CASRGQLSRDSPLHF.

The genes are TRBV4-1 and TRBJ2-7; TRBD1 aligns across 9 bases. V trimming: 2 bases; J trimming: 3 bases; junction bases outside the gene matches: 8. The CDR3 runs 16 residues. Germline V gene lookup returns CDR1 MGHRA and CDR2 YSYEKL. CDR3 in amino acids: CASSQRWGQGYYEQYF. CDR3 DNA: TGCGCCAGCAGCCAACGCTGGGGACAGGGTTACTACGAGCAGTACTTC.

The J gene is TRBJ1-2, the V gene TRBV14; possible D gene TRBD1, 6 bases. The V end lost 0 bases, the J end lost 4 bases, and 12 bases lay between the germline ends. The CDR3 is 15 residues long. Germline loops: CDR1 SGHDN, CDR2 FVKESK. CDR3 amino acids: CASSQDWLTGYGYTF. The DNA of the CDR3 is TGTGCCAGCAGCCAAGACTGGCTGACAGGCTATGGCTACACCTTC.

This clone has only one observation. The chain carries TRBV19 and TRBJ1-6; D perhaps matches TRBD1 (5 bases). Trimming took 7 bases from V and 6 from J, leaving 10 bases between them. The CDR3 has 13 residues. Germline values: CDR1 LNHDA, CDR2 SQIVND (reference sequence). CDR3 nucleotides: TGTGCCAGTAAAGCCAGGGCTAATTCACCCCTCCACTTT. Translation: CASKARANSPLHF.

This clone was observed once. J is TRBJ1-2 and V is TRBV11-2; perhaps TRBD1 as D (5 bases). Germline lookup yields CDR1 SGHAT and CDR2 FQNNGV. This CDR3 has 14 residues. The V end lost 5 bases, the J end lost 13 bases, and 23 bases lay between the germline ends. CDR3: CASSPSGSRGGFTF. The CDR3 DNA sequence: TGTGCCAGCAGCCCAAGCGGGTCTCGGGGGGGATTCACCTTC. The variable domain in full, with the rest retrieved from reference TRBV11-2 and TRBJ1-2, is EAGVAQSPRYKIIEKRQSVAFWCNPISGHATLYWYQQILGQGPKLLIQFQNNGVVDDSQLPKDRFSAERLKGVDSTLKIQPAKLEDSAVYLCASSPSGSRGGFTFGSGTRLTVV.

The chain carries TRBV28 and TRBJ1-1; a possible D gene is TRBD1 (5 bases). CDR1 and CDR2 (germline): MDHEN, SYDVKM. The V end lost 5 bases, the J end lost 6 bases, and 19 bases lay between the germline ends. This CDR3 spans 15 amino acids. This CDR3 is CASSGGVPASSEAFF. The CDR3 nucleotides are TGTGCCAGCAGTGGAGGGGTCCCGGCCTCCTCTGAAGCTTTCTTT.

The chain carries TRBV6-1 and TRBJ2-2; TRBD2 might be the D (6 bases). V lost 3 bases and J lost 0, with 11 bases in between. Germline loops: CDR1 MNHNS, CDR2 SASEGT. CDR3 length equals 16 residues. This CDR3 reads CASSEVGGANTGELFF. In nucleotides, the CDR3 is TGTGCCAGCAGTGAGGTGGGCGGGGCGAACACCGGGGAGCTGTTTTTT.

A single count supports this clone. CDR3 region: CASSYASGGTGGYTF. The CDR3 DNA sequence: TGTGCCAGCAGTTACGCGTCCGGGGGGACAGGTGGCTACACCTTC. The chain uses TRBV6-5 and TRBJ1-2; TRBD1 aligns across 8 bases. The CDR3 extends over 15 amino acids. Losses at the gene ends were 2 bases for V and 7 bases for J; bases not matched to a gene: 9. Germline-derived CDR1 and CDR2 are MNHEY and SVGAGI.

This clone was seen a single time. This sequence joins TRBV6-5 and TRBJ1-2; D is perhaps TRBD1 (5 bases). There are 14 residues in the CDR3. V lost 6 bases and J lost 0, with 11 bases in between. The germline V gene encodes CDR1 MNHEY and CDR2 SVGAGI. In DNA, the CDR3 is TGTGCCAGCAGCATGGGGCCAGCTAACTATGGCTACACCTTC. Translated, it gives CASSMGPANYGYTF.

This clone was observed a single time. The chain employs TRBV11-2 and TRBJ2-2; the match to TRBD2 covers 8 bases. Germline V gene lookup returns CDR1 SGHAT and CDR2 FQNNGV. V lost 8 bases and J lost 0; bases outside the gene matches: 2. The CDR3 has 14 amino acids. As DNA, the CDR3 is TGTGCCAGCTCGGGGGGGCCGAACACCGGGGAGCTGTTTTTT. Translating it yields CASSGGPNTGELFF.

This clone appeared many times. The CDR3 nucleotides read TGTGCCAGCGCCCAAGCTGGACTAGCGGTCTCCTACGAGCAGTACTTC. Translating gives CASAQAGLAVSYEQYF. This chain joins TRBV2 and TRBJ2-7; TRBD2 agrees at 10 bases. J gave up 0 bases and V 8 bases, and 10 bases lay outside the gene matches. Germline CDR1 reads SNHLY; CDR2 reads FYNNEI. The CDR3 length is 16 residues. Supplemented by reference TRBV2 and TRBJ2-7, the full variable domain reads EPEVTQTPSHQVTQMGQEVILRCVPISNHLYFYWYRQILGQKVEFLVSFYNNEISEKSEIFDDQFSVERPDGSNFTLKIRSTKLEDSAMYFCASAQAGLAVSYEQYFGPGTRLTVT.

The V gene is TRBV15, the J gene TRBJ1-1, with D possibly TRBD1 on 5 matching bases. Germline V CDR1 and CDR2: LNHNV, YYDKDF (reference sequence). The CDR3 extends over 16 amino acids. V was pared by 5 bases and J by 0 bases, with 16 bases between. CDR3 residues: CATSPLRGGLNTEAFF. Written as DNA, the CDR3 is TGTGCCACCAGCCCCCTCCGGGGGGGATTGAACACTGAAGCTTTCTTT. Using reference TRBV15 and TRBJ1-1 for the parts outside the CDR3, the full variable domain is DAMVIQNPRYQVTQFGKPVTLSCSQTLNHNVMYWYQQKSSQAPKLLFHYYDKDFNNEADTPDNFQSRRPNTSFCFLDIRSPGLGDTAMYLCATSPLRGGLNTEAFFGQGTRLTVV.

This chain links TRBV7-2 with TRBJ1-1; TRBD1 is a possible D gene (5 bases). The CDR3 is 16 amino acids. The germline CDR1 and CDR2 sequences are SGHTA and FQGNSA. The ends were cut back, 0 bases at V and 2 bases at J, with 13 bases in the middle. The CDR3 coding sequence is TGTGCCAGCAGCTTAGCGGGTTCTCAGGGAAACACTGAAGCTTTCTTT. It specifies CASSLAGSQGNTEAFF.

CDR3: CASSPGLAGSYEQYF. CDR3 coding DNA: TGTGCCAGCAGCCCAGGACTAGCGGGGTCCTACGAGCAGTACTTC. The chain combines TRBV7-9 with TRBJ2-7; 12 positions match TRBD2. Trimming took 5 bases from V and 1 from J; bases not matched to a gene: 3. The length of the CDR3 is 15 residues. The germline gives CDR1 SEHNR, CDR2 FQNEAQ (reference sequence).